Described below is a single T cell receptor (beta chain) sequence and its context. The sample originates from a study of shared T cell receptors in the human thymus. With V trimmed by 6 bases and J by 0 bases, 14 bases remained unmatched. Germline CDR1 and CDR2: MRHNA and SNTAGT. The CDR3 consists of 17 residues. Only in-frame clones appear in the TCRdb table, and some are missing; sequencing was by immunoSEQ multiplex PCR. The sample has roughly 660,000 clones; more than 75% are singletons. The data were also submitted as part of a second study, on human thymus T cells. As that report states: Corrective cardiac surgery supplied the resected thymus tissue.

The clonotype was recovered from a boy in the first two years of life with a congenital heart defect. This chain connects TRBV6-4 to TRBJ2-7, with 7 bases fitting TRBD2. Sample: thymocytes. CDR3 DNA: TGTGCCAGCAGCCCGATGAGAAGCGGGGTGAGCTCCTACGAGCAGTACTTC. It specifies CASSPMRSGVSSYEQYF.